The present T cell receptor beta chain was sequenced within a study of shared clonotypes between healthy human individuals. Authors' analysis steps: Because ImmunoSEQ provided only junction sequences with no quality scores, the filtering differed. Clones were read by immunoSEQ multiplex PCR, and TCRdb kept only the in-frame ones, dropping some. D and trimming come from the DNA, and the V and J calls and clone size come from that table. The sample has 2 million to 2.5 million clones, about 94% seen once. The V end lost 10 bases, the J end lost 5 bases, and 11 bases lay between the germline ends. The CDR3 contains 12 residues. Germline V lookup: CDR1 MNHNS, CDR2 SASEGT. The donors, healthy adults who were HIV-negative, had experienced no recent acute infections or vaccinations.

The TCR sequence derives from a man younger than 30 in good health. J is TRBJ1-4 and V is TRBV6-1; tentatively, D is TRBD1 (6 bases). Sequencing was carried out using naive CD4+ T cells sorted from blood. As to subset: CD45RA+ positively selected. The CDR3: CATQGGNEKLFF. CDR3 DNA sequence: TGTGCCACACAGGGAGGGAATGAAAAACTGTTTTTT.